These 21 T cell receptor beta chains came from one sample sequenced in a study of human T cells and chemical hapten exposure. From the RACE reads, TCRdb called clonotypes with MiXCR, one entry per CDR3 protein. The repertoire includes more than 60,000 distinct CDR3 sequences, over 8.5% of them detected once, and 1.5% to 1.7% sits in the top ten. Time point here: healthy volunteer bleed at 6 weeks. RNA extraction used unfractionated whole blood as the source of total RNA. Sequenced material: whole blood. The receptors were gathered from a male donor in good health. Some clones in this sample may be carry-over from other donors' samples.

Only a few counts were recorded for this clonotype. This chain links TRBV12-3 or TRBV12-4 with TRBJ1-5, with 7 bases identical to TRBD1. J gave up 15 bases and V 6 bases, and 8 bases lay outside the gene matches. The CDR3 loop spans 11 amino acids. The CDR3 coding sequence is TGTGCCAGCAGAACGACAGGGAATACGCATTTT. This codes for CASRTTGNTHF.

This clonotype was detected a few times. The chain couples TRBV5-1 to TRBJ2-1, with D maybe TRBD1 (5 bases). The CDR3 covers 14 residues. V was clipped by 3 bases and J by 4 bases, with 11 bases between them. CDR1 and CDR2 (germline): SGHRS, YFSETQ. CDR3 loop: CASSSQGVYNEQFF. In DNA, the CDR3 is TGCGCCAGCAGCTCGCAGGGTGTGTACAATGAGCAGTTCTTC.

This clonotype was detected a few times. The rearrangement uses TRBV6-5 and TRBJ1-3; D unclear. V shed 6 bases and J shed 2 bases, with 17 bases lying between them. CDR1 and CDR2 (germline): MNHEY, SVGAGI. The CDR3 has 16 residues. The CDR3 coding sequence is TGTGCCAGCAGCCCCTCACTGGACGGGGCTGGAAACACCATATATTTT. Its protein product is CASSPSLDGAGNTIYF.

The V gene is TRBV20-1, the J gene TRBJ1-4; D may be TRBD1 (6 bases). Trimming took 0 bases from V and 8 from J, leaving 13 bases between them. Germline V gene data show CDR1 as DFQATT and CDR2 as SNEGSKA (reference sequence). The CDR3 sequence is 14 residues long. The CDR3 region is CSARDGGRREKLFF. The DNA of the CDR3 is TGCAGTGCTAGAGATGGGGGGCGCCGCGAAAAACTGTTTTTT.

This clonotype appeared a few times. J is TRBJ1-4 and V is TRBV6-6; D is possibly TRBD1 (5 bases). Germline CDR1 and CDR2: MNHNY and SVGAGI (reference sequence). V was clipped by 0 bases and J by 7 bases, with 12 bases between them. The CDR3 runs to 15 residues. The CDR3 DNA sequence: TGTGCCAGCAGTTACTCGAATCAGGGTGGTGAAAAACTGTTTTTT. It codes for CASSYSNQGGEKLFF.

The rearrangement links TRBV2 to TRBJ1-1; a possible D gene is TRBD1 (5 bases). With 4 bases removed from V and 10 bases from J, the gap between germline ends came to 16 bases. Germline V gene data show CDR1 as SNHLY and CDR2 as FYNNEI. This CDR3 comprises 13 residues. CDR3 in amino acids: CASSGSDRGGAFF. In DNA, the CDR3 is TGTGCCAGCAGTGGCTCAGATCGGGGGGGAGCTTTCTTT.

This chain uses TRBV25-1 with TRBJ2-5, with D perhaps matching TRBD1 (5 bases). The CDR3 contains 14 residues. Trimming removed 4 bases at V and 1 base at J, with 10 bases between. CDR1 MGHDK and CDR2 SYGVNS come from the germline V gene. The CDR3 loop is CASSGSTAQETQYF. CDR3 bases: TGTGCCAGCAGTGGATCGACAGCCCAAGAGACCCAGTACTTC.

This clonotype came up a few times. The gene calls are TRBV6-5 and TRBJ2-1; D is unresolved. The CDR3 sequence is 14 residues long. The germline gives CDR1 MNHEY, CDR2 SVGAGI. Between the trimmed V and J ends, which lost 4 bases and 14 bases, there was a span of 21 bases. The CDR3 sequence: CASSSPFPVHSEFF. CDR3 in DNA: TGTGCCAGCAGTTCTCCTTTCCCCGTACACTCGGAGTTCTTC.

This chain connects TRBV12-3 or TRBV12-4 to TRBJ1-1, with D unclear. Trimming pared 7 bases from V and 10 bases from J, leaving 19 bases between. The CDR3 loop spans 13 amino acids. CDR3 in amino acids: CASTPYRLEGAFF. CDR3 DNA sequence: TGTGCCAGCACTCCCTATAGGCTGGAGGGAGCTTTCTTT.

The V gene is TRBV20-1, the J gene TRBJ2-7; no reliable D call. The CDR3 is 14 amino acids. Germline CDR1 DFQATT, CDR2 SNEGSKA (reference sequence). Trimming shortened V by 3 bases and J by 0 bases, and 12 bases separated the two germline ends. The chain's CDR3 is CSARVYGTSYEQYF. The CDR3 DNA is TGCAGTGCTAGGGTCTATGGAACCTCCTACGAGCAGTACTTC.

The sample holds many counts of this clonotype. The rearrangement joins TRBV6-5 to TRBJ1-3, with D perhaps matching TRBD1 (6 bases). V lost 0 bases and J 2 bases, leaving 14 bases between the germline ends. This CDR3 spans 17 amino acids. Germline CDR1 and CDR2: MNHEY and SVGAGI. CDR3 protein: CASSYSGGLRPGNTIYF. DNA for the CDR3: TGTGCCAGCAGTTACTCAGGGGGGCTCAGGCCTGGAAACACCATATATTTT.

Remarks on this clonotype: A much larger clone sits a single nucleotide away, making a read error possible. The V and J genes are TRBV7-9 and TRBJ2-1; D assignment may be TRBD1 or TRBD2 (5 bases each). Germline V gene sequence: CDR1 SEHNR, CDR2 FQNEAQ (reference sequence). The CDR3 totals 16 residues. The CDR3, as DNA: TGTGCCAGCAGCTTAAGGCAGGGTGGGACCTACAGTGAGCAGTTCTTC. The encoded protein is CASSLRQGGTYSEQFF. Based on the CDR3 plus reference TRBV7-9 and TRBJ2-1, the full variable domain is DTGVSQNPRHKITKRGQNVTFRCDPISEHNRLYWYRQTLGQGPEFLTYFQNEAQLEKSRLLSDRFSAERPKGSFSTLEIQRTEQGDSAMYLCASSLRQGGTYSEQFFGPGTRLTVL.

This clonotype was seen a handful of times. CDR3 nucleotide sequence: TGTGCCAGCAGCACAAGGACCCAGAGCCCCTCCTACGAGCAGTACTTC. This gives the protein CASSTRTQSPSYEQYF. V is TRBV7-9 and J is TRBJ2-7; D gene unclear. This CDR3 region has 16 residues. V lost 5 bases and J 0 bases, leaving 17 bases between the germline ends. Looked up from germline, CDR1 is SEHNR and CDR2 is FQNEAQ (reference sequence).

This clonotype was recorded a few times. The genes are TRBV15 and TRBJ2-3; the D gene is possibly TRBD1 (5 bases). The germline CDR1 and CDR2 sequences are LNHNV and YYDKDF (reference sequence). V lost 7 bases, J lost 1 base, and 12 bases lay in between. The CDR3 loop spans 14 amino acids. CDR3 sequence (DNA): TGTGCCACCAAGGCCTGGGGCGGCACAGATACGCAGTATTTT. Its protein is CATKAWGGTDTQYF.

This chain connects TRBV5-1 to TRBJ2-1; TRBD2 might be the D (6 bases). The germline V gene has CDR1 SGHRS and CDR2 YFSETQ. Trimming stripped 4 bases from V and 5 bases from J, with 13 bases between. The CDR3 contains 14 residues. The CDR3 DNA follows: TGCGCCAGCAGCGGCCTAGCGCCCGACAATGAGCAGTTCTTC. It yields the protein CASSGLAPDNEQFF.

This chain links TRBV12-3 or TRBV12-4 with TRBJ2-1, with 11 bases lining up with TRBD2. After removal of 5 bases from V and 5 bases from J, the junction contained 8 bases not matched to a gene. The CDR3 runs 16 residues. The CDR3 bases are TGTGCCAGCAGTACCCCCGGGACTAGCGGAGACAATGAGCAGTTCTTC. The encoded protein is CASSTPGTSGDNEQFF.

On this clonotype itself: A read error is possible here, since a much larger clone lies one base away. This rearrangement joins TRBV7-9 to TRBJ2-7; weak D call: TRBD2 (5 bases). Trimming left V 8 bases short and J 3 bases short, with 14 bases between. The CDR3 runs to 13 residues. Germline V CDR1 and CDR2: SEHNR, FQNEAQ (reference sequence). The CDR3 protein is CASGSSGFYEQYF. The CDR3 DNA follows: TGTGCCAGCGGCTCCAGCGGTTTCTACGAGCAGTACTTC.

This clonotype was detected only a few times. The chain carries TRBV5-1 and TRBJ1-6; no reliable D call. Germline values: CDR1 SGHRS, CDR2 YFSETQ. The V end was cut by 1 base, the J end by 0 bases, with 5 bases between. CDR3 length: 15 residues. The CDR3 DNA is TGCGCCAGCAGCTTGCAGAGCTCCTATAATTCACCCCTCCACTTT. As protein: CASSLQSSYNSPLHF. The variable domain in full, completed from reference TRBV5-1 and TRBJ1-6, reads KAGVTQTPRYLIKTRGQQVTLSCSPISGHRSVSWYQQTPGQGLQFLFEYFSETQRNKGNFPGRFSGRQFSNSRSEMNVSTLELGDSALYLCASSLQSSYNSPLHFGNGTRLTVT.

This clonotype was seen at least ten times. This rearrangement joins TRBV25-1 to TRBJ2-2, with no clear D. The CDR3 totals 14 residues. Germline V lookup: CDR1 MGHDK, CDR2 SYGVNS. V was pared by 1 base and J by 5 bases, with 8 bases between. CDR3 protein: CASSESLETGELFF. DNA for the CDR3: TGTGCCAGCAGTGAATCCCTAGAAACCGGGGAGCTGTTTTTT.

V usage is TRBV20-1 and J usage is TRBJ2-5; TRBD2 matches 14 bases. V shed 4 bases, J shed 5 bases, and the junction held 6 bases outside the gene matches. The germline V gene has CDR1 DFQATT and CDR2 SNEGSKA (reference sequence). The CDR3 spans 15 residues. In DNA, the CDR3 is TGCAGTGCTACCAGACTAGCGGGGGGGCGCGAGACCCAGTACTTC. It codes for CSATRLAGGRETQYF.

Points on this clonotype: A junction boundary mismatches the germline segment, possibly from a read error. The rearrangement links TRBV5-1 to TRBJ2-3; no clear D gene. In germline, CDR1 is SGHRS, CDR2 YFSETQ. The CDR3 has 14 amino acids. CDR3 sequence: CARSSGSPTDTQYF. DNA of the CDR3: TGCGCCAGAAGCTCGGGCTCCCCCACAGATACGCAGTATTTT.